Listed here are 27 T cell receptor beta chains from one sample, sequenced in a study of naive and memory T cell subsets. The SP2 primer and nested alpha and beta constant region primers amplified ligated cDNA in four rounds. Each CDR3 protein gets one entry after TCRdb re-called the UMI-ligation and nested PCR reads with MiXCR. The sample lists 20,000 to 25,000 distinct CDR3 sequences; about 6% were seen once. Indicated treatment: skin biopsy from PPD injection site in Mantoux-positive individual. An oligonucleotide containing a UMI was ligated to the 3' end of TCR cDNA. Sequences were derived from skin, sampled from a tuberculin skin test site. Receptor source: an adult in good health.

This clonotype was seen repeatedly, ten times or more. This chain uses TRBV7-2 with TRBJ2-1, with 10 positions matching TRBD2. V was clipped by 5 bases and J by 4 bases; unmatched bases: 32. This CDR3 has 24 residues. CDR1 is SGHTA and CDR2 is FQGNSA in the germline V gene. The CDR3, as DNA: TGTGCCAGCAGCAACGCGGGCACCGGGACCCAGGGCTTAGCGGGAGGTTTTTCGTACAATGAGCAGTTCTTC. Protein sequence: CASSNAGTGTQGLAGGFSYNEQFF.

V is TRBV3-1 and J is TRBJ1-2; TRBD1 matches 10 bases. Germline V gene data show CDR1 as LGHDT and CDR2 as YNNKEL (reference sequence). The CDR3 consists of 14 residues. J gave up 3 bases and V 4 bases, and 2 bases lay outside the gene matches. The CDR3 bases are TGTGCCAGCAGCCCGGGGACAGGGGACTATGGCTACACCTTC. This codes for CASSPGTGDYGYTF.

This clonotype was observed a handful of times. The CDR3 sequence is CASSLAGHNTGELFF. The CDR3 region has the DNA TGTGCCAGCAGTCTCGCCGGACACAACACCGGGGAGCTGTTTTTT. The gene calls are TRBV12-3 or TRBV12-4 and TRBJ2-2; a possible D gene is TRBD1 (5 bases). The CDR3 spans 15 residues. V lost 5 bases, J lost 2 bases, and 12 bases lay in between.

This clonotype was seen a handful of times. The V gene is TRBV29-1, the J gene TRBJ1-2; maybe TRBD1 (5 bases). V was cut by 6 bases and J by 0 bases, with 14 bases left in between. The CDR3 has 14 amino acids. Per germline, CDR1 SQVTM and CDR2 ANQGSEA. CDR3 coding DNA: TGCAGCGTGCTACCGGACACATCTAACTATGGCTACACCTTC. Protein sequence: CSVLPDTSNYGYTF.

On this clonotype itself: Possible read error: a much larger clone is one base away. The rearrangement links TRBV20-1 to TRBJ1-1; the match to TRBD1 covers 10 bases. The trim removed 5 bases at V and 4 bases at J, leaving 1 base unmatched. CDR3 length: 12 amino acids. The germline gives CDR1 DFQATT, CDR2 SNEGSKA (reference sequence). In DNA form, the CDR3 reads TGCAGTGCTCGGGACAGGGGCACTGAAGCTTTCTTT. This gives the protein CSARDRGTEAFF.

This clonotype was detected ten times or more. V is TRBV29-1 and J is TRBJ1-1, with TRBD1 matching 10 bases. V shed 2 bases, J shed 4 bases, and the junction held 1 base outside the gene matches. The CDR3 is made up of 13 amino acids. The germline CDR1 and CDR2 sequences are SQVTM and ANQGSEA. In DNA, the CDR3 is TGCAGCGTTGAAAGGGACAGGGGCACTGAAGCTTTCTTT. Its translation: CSVERDRGTEAFF.

In this sample, this clonotype turned up many times. The chain recombines TRBV6-2 or TRBV6-3 with TRBJ2-1; no clear D. The V end lost 6 bases, the J end lost 3 bases, and 21 bases lay between the germline ends. This CDR3 is 17 amino acids long. CDR1 is MNHEY, CDR2 SVGEGT, per germline. CDR3: CASSPERARVLYNEQFF. The CDR3 DNA follows: TGTGCCAGCAGCCCCGAACGAGCCCGGGTCCTCTACAATGAGCAGTTCTTC.

The table lists this clonotype with many counts. V usage is TRBV12-3 or TRBV12-4 and J usage is TRBJ1-2, with D uncertain. The V gene lost 6 bases and the J gene lost 4 bases, with 12 bases spanning the gap. The CDR3 covers 13 residues. The CDR3 nucleotides read TGTGCCAGCAGCCTGGGCCCCCGCTATGGCTACACCTTC. It is translated as CASSLGPRYGYTF.

This clonotype has just a few counts. The V call is TRBV12-5, the J call TRBJ2-7; D possibly corresponds to TRBD1 (5 bases). V lost 1 base and J 3 bases, leaving 7 bases between the germline ends. CDR1 LGHNT and CDR2 FRNRAP come from the germline V gene. The CDR3 loop spans 13 amino acids. The CDR3 protein is CASGLGQRYEQYF. In nucleotides, the CDR3 is TGTGCTAGTGGTTTGGGACAGCGCTACGAGCAGTACTTC.

This clonotype was seen ten or more times. This chain uses TRBV2 with TRBJ2-1, with 8 positions matching TRBD2. V dropped 7 bases and J dropped 15; count of bases not matched to a gene: 8. Germline V lookup: CDR1 SNHLY, CDR2 FYNNEI. The CDR3 extends over 11 amino acids. The CDR3 reads CASNTGTSLFF. In DNA, the CDR3 is TGTGCCAGCAACACCGGGACTAGTCTGTTCTTC.

The V and J genes are TRBV7-8 and TRBJ2-5, with 14 bases matching TRBD2. The trim removed 5 bases at V and 5 bases at J, leaving 7 bases unmatched. The germline CDR1 and CDR2 sequences are SGHVS and FQNEAQ. The CDR3 runs 16 residues. Written as DNA, the CDR3 is TGTGCCAGCAGCACGGGACTAGCGGGAGTTGGGGAGACCCAGTACTTC. Its protein is CASSTGLAGVGETQYF.

This clonotype was found many times. J is TRBJ1-3 and V is TRBV6-5; D gene uncertain. The germline CDR1 and CDR2 sequences are MNHEY and SVGAGI. The CDR3 has 14 amino acids. V gave up 7 bases and J gave up 5 bases, with 15 bases separating them. Here the CDR3 DNA reads TGTGCCAGCACCCCGAACTTACAGAGAAACACCATATATTTT. This codes for CASTPNLQRNTIYF.

This clonotype showed up many times. V usage is TRBV15 and J usage is TRBJ2-2; 8 nucleotides match TRBD2. The CDR3 totals 16 residues. The germline V gene has CDR1 LNHNV and CDR2 YYDKDF (reference sequence). Trimming cost V 1 base and J 4 bases; bases outside gene matches: 5. The CDR3 reads CATSRVRAGATGELFF. In DNA, the CDR3 is TGTGCCACCAGCAGAGTTCGAGCGGGAGCCACCGGGGAGCTGTTTTTT.

This clonotype turned up a few times. The chain recombines TRBV18 with TRBJ1-2; D is undetermined. V lost 3 bases and J lost 1, with 15 bases in between. There are 16 residues in the CDR3. CDR1 is KGHSH and CDR2 is LQKENI in the germline V gene. CDR3 amino acids: CASSPLGVGVNYGYTF. CDR3 in DNA: TGTGCCAGCTCACCCCTAGGAGTTGGGGTTAACTATGGCTACACCTTC.

V and J are TRBV11-2 and TRBJ2-1, with TRBD2 identical over 7 bases. The CDR3 is made up of 17 amino acids. Germline lookup yields CDR1 SGHAT and CDR2 FQNNGV. The ends lost 0 bases at V and 1 base at J; junction bases unmatched: 6. Here the CDR3 DNA reads TGTGCCAGCAGCTTAGATGGTGCGGGAGCGTCCTACAATGAGCAGTTCTTC. Protein sequence: CASSLDGAGASYNEQFF. The full variable domain, completed using reference TRBV11-2 and TRBJ2-1, is EAGVAQSPRYKIIEKRQSVAFWCNPISGHATLYWYQQILGQGPKLLIQFQNNGVVDDSQLPKDRFSAERLKGVDSTLKIQPAKLEDSAVYLCASSLDGAGASYNEQFFGPGTRLTVL.

The table lists this clonotype with many counts. The chain joins TRBV5-4 to TRBJ1-1; the D is unclear. Trimming left V 4 bases short and J 0 bases short, with 10 bases between. The CDR3 sequence is 14 residues long. The germline gives CDR1 SGHNT, CDR2 YYREEE (reference sequence). CDR3 DNA: TGTGCCAGCAGCCCCCTGGGCATGAACACTGAAGCTTTCTTT. Translated: CASSPLGMNTEAFF.

This clonotype has ten or more counts. The CDR3 region is CSVGTGVGYGYTF. In nucleotides, the CDR3 is TGCAGCGTCGGGACAGGAGTGGGCTATGGCTACACCTTC. The chain has TRBV29-1 and TRBJ1-2, with 8 bases lining up with TRBD1. CDR1 and CDR2 from the germline V gene are SQVTM and ANQGSEA. Losses at the gene ends were 6 bases for V and 4 bases for J; bases not matched to a gene: 7. CDR3 length equals 13 residues.

This clonotype was detected many times. V usage is TRBV6-2 or TRBV6-3 and J usage is TRBJ1-3; D remains ambiguous. Trimming took 2 bases from V and 0 from J, leaving 11 bases between them. The CDR3 runs to 16 residues. CDR1 and CDR2 (germline): MNHEY, SVGEGT. The DNA of the CDR3 is TGTGCCAGCAGTTACGACCGGGCCCCCTCTGGAAACACCATATATTTT. It yields the protein CASSYDRAPSGNTIYF.

This clonotype occurred many times. The chain joins TRBV12-3 or TRBV12-4 to TRBJ1-5; D possibly corresponds to TRBD1 (6 bases). This CDR3 has 13 amino acids. The ends were cut back, 6 bases at V and 4 bases at J, with 10 bases in the middle. The CDR3 protein is CASSADRNQPQHF. CDR3 in DNA: TGTGCCAGCAGCGCGGACAGAAATCAGCCCCAGCATTTT.

This clonotype was found many times. The DNA for the CDR3 is TGTGCCAGCAGCGCGGGGGGTCTCACAGATACGCAGTATTTT. The encoded protein is CASSAGGLTDTQYF. The chain combines TRBV5-6 with TRBJ2-3, with 8 bases aligning to TRBD2. Looked up from germline, CDR1 is SGHDT and CDR2 is YYEEEE. The ends lost 4 bases at V and 2 bases at J; junction bases unmatched: 3. The CDR3 runs 14 residues.

This clonotype has just a few counts. The chain links TRBV12-3 or TRBV12-4 to TRBJ2-7, with D perhaps matching TRBD1 (5 bases). This CDR3 is built from 16 residues. Trimming took 2 bases from V and 5 from J, leaving 19 bases between them. The CDR3 here is CASSLQESSLGDEQYF. For the CDR3, the DNA is TGTGCCAGCAGTTTACAGGAGTCTTCTTTAGGGGACGAGCAGTACTTC.

This clonotype was counted ten times or more. The chain employs TRBV3-1 and TRBJ1-1, with D possibly being TRBD1 (6 bases). The germline V gene has CDR1 LGHDT and CDR2 YNNKEL (reference sequence). V was clipped by 1 base and J by 4 bases, with 10 bases between them. This CDR3 spans 14 amino acids. CDR3 bases: TGTGCCAGCAGCCAAGCAGGGGAGCGCACTGAAGCTTTCTTT. Amino acid sequence: CASSQAGERTEAFF. Using reference TRBV3-1 and TRBJ1-1 for the parts outside the CDR3, the full variable domain is DTAVSQTPKYLVTQMGNDKSIKCEQNLGHDTMYWYKQDSKKFLKIMFSYNNKELIINETVPNRFSPKSPDKAHLNLHINSLELGDSAVYFCASSQAGERTEAFFGQGTRLTVV.

The sample holds many counts of this clonotype. The J gene is TRBJ1-1, the V gene TRBV3-1, with unresolved D. Between the trimmed V and J ends, which lost 1 base and 3 bases, there was a span of 6 bases. CDR3 length: 13 residues. Germline V gene data show CDR1 as LGHDT and CDR2 as YNNKEL (reference sequence). CDR3 in amino acids: CASSQVGYTEAFF. CDR3 coding DNA: TGTGCCAGCAGCCAAGTGGGGTACACTGAAGCTTTCTTT.

Sample share makes this clonotype medium-sized. The chain carries TRBV7-9 and TRBJ2-5; 7 bases are a match to TRBD1. Per the germline V gene, CDR1 is SEHNR and CDR2 is FQNEAQ (reference sequence). The trim removed 3 bases at V and 5 bases at J, leaving 3 bases unmatched. The CDR3 length is 13 residues. Here the CDR3 reads CASSLGQWETQYF. CDR3 DNA sequence: TGTGCCAGCAGCTTGGGACAGTGGGAGACCCAGTACTTC.

Points on this clonotype: A read error may account for a junction end that differs from germline. The J gene is TRBJ2-5, the V gene TRBV2, with D tentatively TRBD1 or TRBD2 (5 bases each). CDR3 size: 13 residues. CDR1 and CDR2 from the germline V gene are SNHLY and FYNNEI. DNA for the CDR3: TGTGCCAGCAGTAAGTCAGCCGGGACGACAACGGACTTC. This translates into CASSKSAGTTTDF.

This clonotype was seen at least ten times. V and J are TRBV7-8 and TRBJ2-1; TRBD2 might be the D (6 bases). The CDR3 covers 13 residues. V lost 5 bases to trimming and J lost 6 bases, with 11 bases between them. Germline CDR1 reads SGHVS; CDR2 reads FQNEAQ. CDR3: CASSDLSGNEQFF. In DNA form, the CDR3 reads TGTGCCAGCAGCGACCTTAGCGGCAATGAGCAGTTCTTC.

In this sample, this clonotype turned up a few times. V is TRBV6-2 or TRBV6-3 and J is TRBJ2-4; 8 bases fit TRBD1. Trimming cost V 5 bases and J 6 bases; bases outside gene matches: 3. The germline CDR1 and CDR2 sequences are MNHEY and SVGEGT. CDR3 length: 13 amino acids. CDR3 bases: TGTGCCAGCAGTATCCAGGGGGCAAACATTCAGTACTTC. This translates into CASSIQGANIQYF.